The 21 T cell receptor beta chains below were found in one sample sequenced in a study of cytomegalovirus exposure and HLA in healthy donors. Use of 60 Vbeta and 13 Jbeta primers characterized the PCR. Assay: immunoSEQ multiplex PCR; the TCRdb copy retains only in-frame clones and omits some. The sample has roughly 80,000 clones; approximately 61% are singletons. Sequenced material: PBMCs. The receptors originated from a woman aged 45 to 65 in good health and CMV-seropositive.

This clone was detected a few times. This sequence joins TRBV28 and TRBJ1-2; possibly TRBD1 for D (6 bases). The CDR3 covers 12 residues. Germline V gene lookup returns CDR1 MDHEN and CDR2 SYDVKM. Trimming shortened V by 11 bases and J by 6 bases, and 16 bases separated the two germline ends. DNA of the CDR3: TGTGCCTGGGGAGGGGGTTCCAATGGCTACACCTTC. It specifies CAWGGGSNGYTF.

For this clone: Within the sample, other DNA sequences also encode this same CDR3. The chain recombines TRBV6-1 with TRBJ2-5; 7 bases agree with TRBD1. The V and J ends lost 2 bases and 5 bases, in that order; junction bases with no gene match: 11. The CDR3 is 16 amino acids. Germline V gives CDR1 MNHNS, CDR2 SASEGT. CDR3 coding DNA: TGTGCCAGCAGTGAATTCGAGGGGGCAACTCATGAGACCCAGTACTTC. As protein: CASSEFEGATHETQYF.

The CDR3 region has the DNA TGCGCCAGCAGTACAACCAGACAGGGGGCGGCCACTGAAGCTTTCTTT. It yields the protein CASSTTRQGAATEAFF. This chain connects TRBV10-1 to TRBJ1-1, with 10 bases matching TRBD1. V was clipped by 5 bases and J by 4 bases; unmatched bases: 10. Germline values: CDR1 WNHNN, CDR2 SYGVQD (reference sequence). The CDR3 totals 16 residues.

The CDR3 nucleotides are TGCGCCAGCAGCCGCACTCTTGATGAAGCTTTCTTT. It specifies CASSRTLDEAFF. This chain joins TRBV5-1 and TRBJ1-1, with D unresolved. This CDR3 is built from 12 residues. Germline CDR1 reads SGHRS; CDR2 reads YFSETQ. Trimming removed 4 bases at V and 7 bases at J, with 11 bases between. Variable domain in full (rest from reference TRBV5-1 and TRBJ1-1): KAGVTQTPRYLIKTRGQQVTLSCSPISGHRSVSWYQQTPGQGLQFLFEYFSETQRNKGNFPGRFSGRQFSNSRSEMNVSTLELGDSALYLCASSRTLDEAFFGQGTRLTVV.

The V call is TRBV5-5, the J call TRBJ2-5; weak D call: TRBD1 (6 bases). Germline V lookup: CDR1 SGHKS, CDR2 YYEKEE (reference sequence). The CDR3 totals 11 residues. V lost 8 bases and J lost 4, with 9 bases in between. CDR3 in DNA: TGTGCCAGTTTGACAGGAGAGACCCAGTACTTC. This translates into CASLTGETQYF.

The CDR3 region has the DNA TGTGCCAGCAGTTCGGGACAGGGGACTGGAGAGACCCAGTACTTC. Its translation is CASSSGQGTGETQYF. The rearrangement links TRBV28 to TRBJ2-5, with 10 bases identical to TRBD1. The J segment lost 4 bases and the V segment lost 4 bases, leaving 6 bases of the junction unmatched. CDR3 size: 15 residues. Germline-derived CDR1 and CDR2 are MDHEN and SYDVKM.

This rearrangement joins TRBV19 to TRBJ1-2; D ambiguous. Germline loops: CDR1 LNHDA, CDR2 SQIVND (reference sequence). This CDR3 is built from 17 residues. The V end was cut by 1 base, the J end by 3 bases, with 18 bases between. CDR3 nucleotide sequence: TGTGCCAGTAGTATAGGGATCATATTGAGGAGGGACTATGGCTACACCTTC. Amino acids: CASSIGIILRRDYGYTF.

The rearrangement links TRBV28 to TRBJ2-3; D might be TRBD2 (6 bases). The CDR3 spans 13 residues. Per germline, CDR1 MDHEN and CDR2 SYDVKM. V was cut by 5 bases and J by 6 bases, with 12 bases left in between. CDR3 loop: CASSAGSLDTQYF. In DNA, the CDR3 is TGTGCCAGCAGTGCGGGGTCTCTCGATACGCAGTATTTT.

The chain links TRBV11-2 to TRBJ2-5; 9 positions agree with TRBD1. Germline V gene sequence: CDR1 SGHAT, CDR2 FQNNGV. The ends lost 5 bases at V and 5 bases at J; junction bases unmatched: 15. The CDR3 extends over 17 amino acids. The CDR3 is CASSRESGTGSFETQYF. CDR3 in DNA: TGTGCCAGCAGCCGGGAATCCGGGACAGGGTCTTTCGAGACCCAGTACTTC.

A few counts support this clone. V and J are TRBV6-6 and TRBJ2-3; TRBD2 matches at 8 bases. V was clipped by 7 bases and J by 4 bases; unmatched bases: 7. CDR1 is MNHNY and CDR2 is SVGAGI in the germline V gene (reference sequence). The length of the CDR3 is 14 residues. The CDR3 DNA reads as TGTGCCAGCACGGCGGGGGGCGGTGCAGATACGCAGTATTTT. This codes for CASTAGGGADTQYF.

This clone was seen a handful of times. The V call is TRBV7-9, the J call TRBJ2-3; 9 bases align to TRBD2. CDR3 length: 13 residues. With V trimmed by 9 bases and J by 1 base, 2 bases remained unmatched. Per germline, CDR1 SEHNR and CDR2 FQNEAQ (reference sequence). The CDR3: CASIAGGTDTQYF. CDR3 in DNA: TGTGCCAGTATAGCGGGGGGCACAGATACGCAGTATTTT.

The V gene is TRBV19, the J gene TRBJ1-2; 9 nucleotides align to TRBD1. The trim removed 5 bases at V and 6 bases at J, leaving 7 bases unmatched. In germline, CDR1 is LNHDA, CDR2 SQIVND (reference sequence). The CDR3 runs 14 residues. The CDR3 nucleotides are TGTGCCAGTAGTTCCTCCGGGACAGGGCATGGCTACACCTTC. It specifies CASSSSGTGHGYTF. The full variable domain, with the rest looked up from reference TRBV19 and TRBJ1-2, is DGGITQSPKYLFRKEGQNVTLSCEQNLNHDAMYWYRQDPGQGLRLIYYSQIVNDFQKGDIAEGYSVSREKKESFPLTVTSAQKNPTAFYLCASSSSGTGHGYTFGSGTRLTVV.

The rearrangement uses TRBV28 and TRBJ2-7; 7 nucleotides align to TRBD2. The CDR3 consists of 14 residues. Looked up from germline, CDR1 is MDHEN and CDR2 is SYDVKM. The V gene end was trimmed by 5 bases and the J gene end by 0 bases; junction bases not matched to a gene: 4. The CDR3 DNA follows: TGTGCCAGCAGTCCTAGCGGAAGCTCCTACGAGCAGTACGTC. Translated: CASSPSGSSYEQYV.

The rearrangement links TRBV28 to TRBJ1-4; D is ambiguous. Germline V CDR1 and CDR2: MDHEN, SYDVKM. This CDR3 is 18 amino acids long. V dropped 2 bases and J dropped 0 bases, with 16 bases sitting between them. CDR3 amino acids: CASSLSREGAATNEKLFF. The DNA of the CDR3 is TGTGCCAGCAGTTTAAGCCGGGAGGGCGCCGCAACTAATGAAAAACTGTTTTTT.

The CDR3: CASSERSYNEQFF. As DNA, the CDR3 is TGTGCCAGCAGTGAAAGGAGTTACAATGAGCAGTTCTTC. The chain is built from TRBV2 and TRBJ2-1; no clear D gene. Germline CDR1 is SNHLY and CDR2 is FYNNEI. Trimming removed 2 bases at V and 4 bases at J, with 6 bases between. The CDR3 length is 13 residues.

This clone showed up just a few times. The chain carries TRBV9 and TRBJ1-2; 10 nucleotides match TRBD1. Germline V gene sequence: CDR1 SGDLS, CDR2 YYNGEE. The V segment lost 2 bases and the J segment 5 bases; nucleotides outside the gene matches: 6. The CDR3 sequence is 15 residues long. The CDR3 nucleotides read TGTGCCAGCAGCGTGGTGGGACAGGGGACATATGGCTACACCTTC. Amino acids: CASSVVGQGTYGYTF.

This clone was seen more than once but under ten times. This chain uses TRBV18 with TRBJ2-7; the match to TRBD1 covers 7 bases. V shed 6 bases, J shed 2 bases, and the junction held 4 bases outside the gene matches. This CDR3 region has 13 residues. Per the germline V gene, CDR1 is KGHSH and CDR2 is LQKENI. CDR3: CASSPGTAYEQYV. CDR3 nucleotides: TGTGCCAGCTCCCCCGGGACAGCCTACGAGCAGTACGTC.

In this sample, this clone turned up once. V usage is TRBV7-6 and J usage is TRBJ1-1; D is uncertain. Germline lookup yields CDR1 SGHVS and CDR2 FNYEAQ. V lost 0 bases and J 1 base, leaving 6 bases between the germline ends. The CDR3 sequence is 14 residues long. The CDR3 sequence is CASSLANGNTEAFF. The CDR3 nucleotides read TGTGCCAGCAGCTTAGCCAACGGGAACACTGAAGCTTTCTTT.

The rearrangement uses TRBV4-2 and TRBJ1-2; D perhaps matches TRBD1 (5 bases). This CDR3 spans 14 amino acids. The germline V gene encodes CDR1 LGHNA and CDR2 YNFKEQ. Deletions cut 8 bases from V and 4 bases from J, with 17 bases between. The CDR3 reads CASGLGGAGYGYTF. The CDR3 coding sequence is TGTGCCAGCGGCCTGGGAGGGGCGGGCTATGGCTACACCTTC.

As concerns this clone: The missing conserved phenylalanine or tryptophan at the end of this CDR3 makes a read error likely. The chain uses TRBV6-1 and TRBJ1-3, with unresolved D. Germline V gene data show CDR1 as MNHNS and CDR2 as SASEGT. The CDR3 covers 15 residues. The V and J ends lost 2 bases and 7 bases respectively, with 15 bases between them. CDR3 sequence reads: CASSESARGDNTIYL. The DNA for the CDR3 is TGTGCCAGCAGTGAAAGCGCCCGCGGTGATAACACCATATATCTT.

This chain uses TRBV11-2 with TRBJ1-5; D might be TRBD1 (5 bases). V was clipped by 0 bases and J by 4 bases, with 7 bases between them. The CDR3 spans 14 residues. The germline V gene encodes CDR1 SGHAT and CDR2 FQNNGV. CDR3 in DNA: TGTGCCAGCAGCTTAGACAGGGTAAATCAGCCCCAGCATTTT. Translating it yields CASSLDRVNQPQHF.